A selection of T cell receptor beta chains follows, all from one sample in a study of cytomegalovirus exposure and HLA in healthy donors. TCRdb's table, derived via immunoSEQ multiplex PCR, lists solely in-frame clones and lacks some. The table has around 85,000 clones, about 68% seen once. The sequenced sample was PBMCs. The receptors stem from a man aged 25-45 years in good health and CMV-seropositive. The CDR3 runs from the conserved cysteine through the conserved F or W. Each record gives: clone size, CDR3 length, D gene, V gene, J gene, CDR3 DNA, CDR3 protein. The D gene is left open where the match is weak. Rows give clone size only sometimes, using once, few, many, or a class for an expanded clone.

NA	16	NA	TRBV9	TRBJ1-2	TGTGCCAGCAGCGCCGCGGGCTCCCGGAGCCTATATGGCTACACCTTC	CASSAAGSRSLYGYTF
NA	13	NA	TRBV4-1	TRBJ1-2	TGCGCCAGCAGCCCCTCCTCCCGGTATGGCTACACCTTC	CASSPSSRYGYTF
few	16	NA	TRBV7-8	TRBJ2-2	TGTGCCAGCAGCGGAGTCTACGGGTTCCGGACCGGGGAGCTGTTTTTT	CASSGVYGFRTGELFF
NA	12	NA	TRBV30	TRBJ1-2	TGTGCCTGGACCGACGGGAACTATGGCTACCCCTTC	CAWTDGNYGYPF
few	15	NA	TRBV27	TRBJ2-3	TGTGCCAGCAGTTTAGGGCCCTTTCGCACAGATACGCAGTATTTT	CASSLGPFRTDTQYF
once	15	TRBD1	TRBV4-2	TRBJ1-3	TGTGCCAGCAGCCTACAGGGGGGCTCTGGAAACACCATATATTTT	CASSLQGGSGNTIYF
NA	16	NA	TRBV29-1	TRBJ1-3	TGCAGCGTTGAGGGTCCGGACAGTCATTTTCGGAACACCATATATTTT	CSVEGPDSHFRNTIYF
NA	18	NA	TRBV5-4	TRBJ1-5	TGTGCCAGCAGCCTAACGGGCGGGGGGGGAGAACGTAATCAGCCCCAGCATTTT	CASSLTGGGGERNQPQHF
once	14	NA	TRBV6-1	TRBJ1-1	TGTGCCAGCAGTGTTAGAGGGCGTAACACTGAAGCTTTCTTT	CASSVRGRNTEAFF
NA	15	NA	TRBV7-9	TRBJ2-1	TGTGCCAGCAGTAACGACGGTGATTCGCGAGGGGAGCAGTTCTTC	CASSNDGDSRGEQFF
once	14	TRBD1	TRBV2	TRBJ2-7	TGTGTCAGCATGGGGACAGGGCCCTCCTACGAGCAGTACTTC	CVSMGTGPSYEQYF
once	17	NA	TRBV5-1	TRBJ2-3	TGCGCCAGCAGGAATCTAGGGGGGGGGCCGGGTGGAGATACGCAGTATTTT	CASRNLGGGPGGDTQYF
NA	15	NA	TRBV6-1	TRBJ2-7	TGTGCCAGCAGTGAATATGGACAACGCTCCTACGAGCAGTACTTC	CASSEYGQRSYEQYF
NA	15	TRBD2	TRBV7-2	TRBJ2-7	TGTGCCAGCAGCTTAGCCCCGGGAGGAACCTACGAGCAGTACTTC	CASSLAPGGTYEQYF
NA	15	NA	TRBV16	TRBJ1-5	TGTGCCAGCAGCCAATCGGCCCGCGGTGAACAGCCCCAGCATTTT	CASSQSARGEQPQHF
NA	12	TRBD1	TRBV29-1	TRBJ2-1	TGCAGCGTTGCGGACAGGGAGCGGGAGCAGTTCTTC	CSVADREREQFF
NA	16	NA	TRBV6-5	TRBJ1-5	TGTGCCAGCAGTTTACGTCGACAGGCGGGCAATCAGCCCCAGCATTTT	CASSLRRQAGNQPQHF
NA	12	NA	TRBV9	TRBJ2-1	TGTGCCAGCAGCGTAGGACTAGGAGAGCAGTTCTTC	CASSVGLGEQFF
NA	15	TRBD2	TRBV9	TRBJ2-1	TGTGCCAGCAGCCCCAGCGGGGGGAGTTACAATGAGCAGTTCTTC	CASSPSGGSYNEQFF
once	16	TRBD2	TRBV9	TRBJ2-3	TGTGCCAGCAGCGTAGGGACTAGGAAACTCACAGATACGCAGTATTTT	CASSVGTRKLTDTQYF
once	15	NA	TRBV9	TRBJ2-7	TGTGCCAGCAGCGTAGAGGGACTCCCCCGGGACGAGCAGTACTTC	CASSVEGLPRDEQYF
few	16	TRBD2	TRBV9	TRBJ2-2	TGTGCCAGCAGCCCGGGACTAGCGGGGGGGGTCGGGGAGCTGTTTTTT	CASSPGLAGGVGELFF